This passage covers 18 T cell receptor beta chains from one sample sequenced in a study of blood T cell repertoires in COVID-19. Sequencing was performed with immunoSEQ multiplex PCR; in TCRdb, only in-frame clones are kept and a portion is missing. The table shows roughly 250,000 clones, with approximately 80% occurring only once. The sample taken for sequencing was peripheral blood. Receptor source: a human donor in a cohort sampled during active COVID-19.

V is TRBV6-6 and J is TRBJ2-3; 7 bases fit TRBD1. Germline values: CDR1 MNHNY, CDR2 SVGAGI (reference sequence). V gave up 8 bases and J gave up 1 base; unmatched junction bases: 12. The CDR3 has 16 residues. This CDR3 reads CASSSMKGTGTDTQYF. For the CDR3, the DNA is TGTGCCAGCTCCTCAATGAAGGGGACAGGCACAGATACGCAGTATTTT.

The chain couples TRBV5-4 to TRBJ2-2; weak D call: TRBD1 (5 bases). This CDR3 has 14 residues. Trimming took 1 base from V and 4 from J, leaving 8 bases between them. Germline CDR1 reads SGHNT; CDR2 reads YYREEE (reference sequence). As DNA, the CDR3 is TGTGCCAGCAGCTTGTCGACAGTCACCGGGGAGCTGTTTTTT. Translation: CASSLSTVTGELFF.

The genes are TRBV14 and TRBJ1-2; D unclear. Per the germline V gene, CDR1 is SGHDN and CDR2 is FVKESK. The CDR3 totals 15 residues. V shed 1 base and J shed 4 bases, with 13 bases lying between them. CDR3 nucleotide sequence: TGTGCCAGCAGCCAAGTCATTACCCCGGGCTATGGCTACACCTTC. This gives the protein CASSQVITPGYGYTF.

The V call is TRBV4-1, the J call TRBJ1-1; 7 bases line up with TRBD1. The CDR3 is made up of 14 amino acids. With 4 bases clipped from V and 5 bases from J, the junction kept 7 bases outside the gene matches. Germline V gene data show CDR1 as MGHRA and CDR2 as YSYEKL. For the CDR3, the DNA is TGCGCCAGCAGCCCGCCCAGGGGGAGAACTGAAGCTTTCTTT. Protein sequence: CASSPPRGRTEAFF.

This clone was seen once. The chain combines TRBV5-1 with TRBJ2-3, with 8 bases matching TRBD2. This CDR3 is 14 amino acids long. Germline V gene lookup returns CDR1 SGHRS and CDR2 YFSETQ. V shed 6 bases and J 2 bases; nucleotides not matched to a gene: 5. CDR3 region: CASTGGGHTDTQYF. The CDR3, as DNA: TGCGCCAGCACCGGGGGGGGGCACACAGATACGCAGTATTTT.

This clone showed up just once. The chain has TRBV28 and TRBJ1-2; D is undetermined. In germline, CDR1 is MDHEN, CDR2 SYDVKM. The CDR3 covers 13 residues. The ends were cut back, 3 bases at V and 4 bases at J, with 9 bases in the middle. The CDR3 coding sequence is TGTGCCAGCAGTTTTGCTCGGGGCTATGGCTACACCTTC. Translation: CASSFARGYGYTF.

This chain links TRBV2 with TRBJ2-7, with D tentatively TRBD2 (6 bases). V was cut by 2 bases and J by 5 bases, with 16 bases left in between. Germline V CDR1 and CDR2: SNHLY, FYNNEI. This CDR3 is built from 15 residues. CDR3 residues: CASSEITGASHEQYF. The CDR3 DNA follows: TGTGCCAGCAGTGAAATAACGGGAGCATCCCACGAGCAGTACTTC.

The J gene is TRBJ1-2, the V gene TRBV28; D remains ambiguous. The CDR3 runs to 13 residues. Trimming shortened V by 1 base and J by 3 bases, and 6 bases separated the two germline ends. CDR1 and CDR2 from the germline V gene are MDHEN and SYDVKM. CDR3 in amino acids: CASSLYRYYGYTF. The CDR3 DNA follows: TGTGCCAGCAGTTTATATCGGTACTATGGCTACACCTTC.

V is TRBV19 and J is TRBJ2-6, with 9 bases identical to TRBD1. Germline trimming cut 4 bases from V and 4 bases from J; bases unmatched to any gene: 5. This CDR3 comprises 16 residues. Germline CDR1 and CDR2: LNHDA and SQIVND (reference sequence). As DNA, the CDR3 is TGTGCCAGTAGTACAGGACAGGGGTCCGGGGCCAACGTCCTGACTTTC. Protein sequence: CASSTGQGSGANVLTF.

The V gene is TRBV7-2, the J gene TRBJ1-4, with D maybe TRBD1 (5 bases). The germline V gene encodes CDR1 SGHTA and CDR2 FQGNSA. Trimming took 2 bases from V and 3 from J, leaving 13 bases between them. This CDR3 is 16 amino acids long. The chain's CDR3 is CASSLTGEGPNEKLFF. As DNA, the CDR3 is TGTGCCAGCAGCTTAACCGGGGAGGGGCCTAATGAAAAACTGTTTTTT.

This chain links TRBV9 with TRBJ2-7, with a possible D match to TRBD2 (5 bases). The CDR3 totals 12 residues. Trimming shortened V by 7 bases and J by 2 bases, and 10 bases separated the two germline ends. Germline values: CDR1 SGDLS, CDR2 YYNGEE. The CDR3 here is CASGSGTYEQYF. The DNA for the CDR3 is TGTGCCAGCGGCAGCGGTACCTACGAGCAGTACTTC.

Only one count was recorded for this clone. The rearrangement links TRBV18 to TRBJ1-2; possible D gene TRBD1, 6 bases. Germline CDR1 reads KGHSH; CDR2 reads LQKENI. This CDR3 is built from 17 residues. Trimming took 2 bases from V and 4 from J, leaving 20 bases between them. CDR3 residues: CASSPTGLGANFYGYTF. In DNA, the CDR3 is TGTGCCAGCTCACCAACGGGGCTGGGGGCGAATTTCTATGGCTACACCTTC.

CDR3 nucleotide sequence: TGCAGCGTTGGCCAGGGGCGCAATGAGCAGTTCTTC. Protein product: CSVGQGRNEQFF. J is TRBJ2-1 and V is TRBV29-1; a possible D gene is TRBD1 (6 bases). With 4 bases removed from V and 6 bases from J, the gap between germline ends came to 10 bases. Germline V gene data show CDR1 as SQVTM and CDR2 as ANQGSEA. The CDR3 contains 12 residues.

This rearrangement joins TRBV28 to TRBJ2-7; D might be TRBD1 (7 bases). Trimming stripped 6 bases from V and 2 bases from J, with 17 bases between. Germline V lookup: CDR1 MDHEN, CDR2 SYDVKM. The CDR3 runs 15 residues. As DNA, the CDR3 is TGTGCCAGCAGGAGTGCGGGACAGCGGACCTACGAGCAGTACTTC. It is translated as CASRSAGQRTYEQYF.

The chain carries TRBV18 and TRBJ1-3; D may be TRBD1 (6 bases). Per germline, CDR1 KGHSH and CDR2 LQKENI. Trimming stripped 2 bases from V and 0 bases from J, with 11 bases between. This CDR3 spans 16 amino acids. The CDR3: CASSPRQVDSGNTIYF. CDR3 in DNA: TGTGCCAGCTCACCAAGACAGGTGGACTCTGGAAACACCATATATTTT. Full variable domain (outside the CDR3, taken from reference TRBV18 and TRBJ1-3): NAGVMQNPRHLVRRRGQEARLRCSPMKGHSHVYWYRQLPEEGLKFMVYLQKENIIDESGMPKERFSAEFPKEGPSILRIQQVVRGDSAAYFCASSPRQVDSGNTIYFGEGSWLTVV.

The CDR3 DNA reads as TGCAGCGTTATTATCACAGATACGCAGTATTTT. As protein: CSVIITDTQYF. The chain joins TRBV29-1 to TRBJ2-3; no clear D. CDR3 length: 11 residues. V was pared by 5 bases and J by 2 bases, with 5 bases between. Germline V lookup: CDR1 SQVTM, CDR2 ANQGSEA.

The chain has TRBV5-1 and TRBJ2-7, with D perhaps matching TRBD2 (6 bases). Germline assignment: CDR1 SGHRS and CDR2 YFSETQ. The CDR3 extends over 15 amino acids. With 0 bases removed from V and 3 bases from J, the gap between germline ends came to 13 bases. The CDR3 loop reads CASSLDGGSYYEQYF. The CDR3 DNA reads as TGCGCCAGCAGCTTGGACGGGGGATCCTACTACGAGCAGTACTTC.

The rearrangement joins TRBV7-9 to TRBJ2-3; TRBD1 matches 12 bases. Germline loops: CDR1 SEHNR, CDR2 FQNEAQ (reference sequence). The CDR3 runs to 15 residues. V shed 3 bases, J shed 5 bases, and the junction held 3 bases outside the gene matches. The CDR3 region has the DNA TGTGCCAGCAGCTTGGGACAGGGGGCAATAGATACGCAGTATTTT. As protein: CASSLGQGAIDTQYF. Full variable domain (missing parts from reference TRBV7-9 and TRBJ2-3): DTGVSQNPRHKITKRGQNVTFRCDPISEHNRLYWYRQTLGQGPEFLTYFQNEAQLEKSRLLSDRFSAERPKGSFSTLEIQRTEQGDSAMYLCASSLGQGAIDTQYFGPGTRLTVL.